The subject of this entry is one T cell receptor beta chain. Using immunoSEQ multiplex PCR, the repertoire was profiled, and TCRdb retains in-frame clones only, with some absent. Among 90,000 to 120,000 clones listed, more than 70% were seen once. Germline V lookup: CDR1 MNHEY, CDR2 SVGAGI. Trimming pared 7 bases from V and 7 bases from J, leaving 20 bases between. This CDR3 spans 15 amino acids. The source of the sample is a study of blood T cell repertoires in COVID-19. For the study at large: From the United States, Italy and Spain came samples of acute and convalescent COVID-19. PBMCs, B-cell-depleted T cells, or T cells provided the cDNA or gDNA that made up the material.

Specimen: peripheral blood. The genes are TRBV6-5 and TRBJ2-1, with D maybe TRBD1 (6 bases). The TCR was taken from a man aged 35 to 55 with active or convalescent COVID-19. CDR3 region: CASTATSGAPNEQFF. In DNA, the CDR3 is TGTGCCAGCACCGCTACCTCAGGGGCCCCTAATGAGCAGTTCTTC.